This T cell receptor beta chain was sequenced during a study of cytomegalovirus exposure and HLA in healthy donors. This clone was detected only a few times. The CDR3 is 18 amino acids. CDR1 and CDR2 from the germline V gene are SGDLS and YYNGEE. Trimming cost V 4 bases and J 4 bases; bases outside gene matches: 12. 13 Jbeta primers and 60 Vbeta primers were used for the PCR. Repertoires were generated with immunoSEQ multiplex PCR, while TCRdb's copy carries only in-frame clones and drops some. The data show approximately 99,000 clones, 75% to 85% seen once. This clonotype originated in a male donor in good health and CMV-seropositive. The specimen was PBMCs. The chain combines TRBV9 with TRBJ2-3, with 13 bases aligning to TRBD2. The CDR3 sequence is CASSPHGWGTSGADTQYF. CDR3 nucleotides: TGTGCCAGCAGCCCCCACGGGTGGGGGACTAGCGGGGCAGATACGCAGTATTTT.